Each of the 18 T cell receptor beta chains below was sequenced from the same sample in a study of T cell changes during pregnancy in multiple sclerosis. Generated by immunoSEQ multiplex PCR, the TCRdb table keeps only in-frame clones and is missing some. The table lists fewer than 65,000 clones, around 92% of them singletons. The specimen was peripheral blood, collected in the third trimester of pregnancy. These receptors all stem from a female donor in good health, enrolled as a control in a pregnancy study.

This clone was picked up one time. The chain couples TRBV5-1 to TRBJ2-1; 12 nucleotides line up with TRBD2. The CDR3 extends over 16 amino acids. CDR1 and CDR2 (germline): SGHRS, YFSETQ. Unmatched junction bases numbered 2, after V lost 1 base and J lost 3 bases. The CDR3 here is CASSLKTSGSYNEQFF. Here the CDR3 DNA reads TGCGCCAGCAGCTTGAAGACTAGCGGGAGCTACAATGAGCAGTTCTTC.

This chain joins TRBV5-1 and TRBJ1-1; a possible D gene is TRBD1 (6 bases). Trimming shortened V by 3 bases and J by 1 base, and 13 bases separated the two germline ends. Germline V gene sequence: CDR1 SGHRS, CDR2 YFSETQ. This CDR3 has 15 residues. Here the CDR3 reads CASSSSAGENTEAFF. The DNA for the CDR3 is TGCGCCAGCAGCTCGTCGGCAGGGGAGAACACTGAAGCTTTCTTT.

The V and J genes are TRBV7-9 and TRBJ1-2, with D possibly TRBD1 on 5 matching bases. The CDR3 loop spans 12 amino acids. From germline, CDR1 is SEHNR and CDR2 FQNEAQ (reference sequence). V was pared by 5 bases and J by 4 bases, with 8 bases between. As DNA, the CDR3 is TGTGCCAGCAGCGGGGGGAGCTATGGCTACACCTTC. This translates into CASSGGSYGYTF.

The chain employs TRBV27 and TRBJ2-1, with TRBD2 identical over 12 bases. Germline lookup yields CDR1 MNHEY and CDR2 SMNVEV (reference sequence). The CDR3 contains 15 residues. Trimming removed 3 bases from V and 6 bases from J; junction bases left unmatched: 3. The CDR3 region is CASSLTSGSANEQFF. The CDR3 coding sequence is TGTGCCAGCAGTTTGACTAGCGGGAGTGCCAATGAGCAGTTCTTC.

V and J are TRBV7-9 and TRBJ2-1; 10 bases match TRBD1. This CDR3 is built from 15 residues. From germline, CDR1 is SEHNR and CDR2 FQNEAQ (reference sequence). V was pared by 7 bases and J by 9 bases, with 12 bases of the junction left unmatched. The CDR3 bases are TGTGCCAGCACCTACCGGGACAGGGGAGGGGGTGAGCAGTTCTTC. It is translated as CASTYRDRGGGEQFF.

The chain is built from TRBV6-4 and TRBJ2-6; D is possibly TRBD2 (6 bases). This CDR3 has 17 residues. The germline V gene has CDR1 MRHNA and CDR2 SNTAGT. Trimming cost V 9 bases and J 0 bases, with 18 bases left between them. The CDR3 DNA follows: TGTGCCAGTAGTCCGGGAGCCACAAACTCTGGGGCCAACGTCCTGACTTTC. Translation: CASSPGATNSGANVLTF.

This chain connects TRBV19 to TRBJ1-2, with 8 bases aligning to TRBD1. J lost 7 bases, V lost 10 bases, and 8 bases had no gene match. Germline V lookup: CDR1 LNHDA, CDR2 SQIVND (reference sequence). The CDR3 runs 12 residues. The CDR3 loop is CATTYRGSGYTF. In nucleotides, the CDR3 is TGTGCCACCACGTACAGGGGGTCTGGCTACACCTTC.

The genes are TRBV2 and TRBJ2-1; 7 bases fit TRBD1. Germline assignment: CDR1 SNHLY and CDR2 FYNNEI. V shed 7 bases and J 8 bases; nucleotides not matched to a gene: 8. The CDR3 length is 13 residues. DNA of the CDR3: TGTGCCAGCATCAGGGGGACAGTCGATGAGCAGTTCTTC. This gives the protein CASIRGTVDEQFF.

J is TRBJ2-3 and V is TRBV14; tentative D call: TRBD2 (6 bases). V lost 0 bases and J 0 bases, leaving 10 bases between the germline ends. CDR3 size: 16 residues. Germline V lookup: CDR1 SGHDN, CDR2 FVKESK. The CDR3 loop is CASSQDRGVSTDTQYF. In DNA, the CDR3 is TGTGCCAGCAGCCAAGATCGCGGGGTTAGCACAGATACGCAGTATTTT.

The V and J genes are TRBV4-1 and TRBJ1-4; 9 bases line up with TRBD1. Germline CDR1 MGHRA, CDR2 YSYEKL. The CDR3 is made up of 15 amino acids. The V gene end was trimmed by 5 bases and the J gene end by 6 bases; junction bases not matched to a gene: 7. The CDR3 here is CASSELDRGDEKLFF. CDR3 nucleotide sequence: TGCGCCAGCAGCGAACTAGACAGGGGGGATGAAAAACTGTTTTTT.

The chain has TRBV15 and TRBJ1-6; possible D gene TRBD1, 5 bases. V was shortened by 6 bases and J by 5 bases, with 14 bases between the two germline ends. This CDR3 is built from 15 residues. The V gene's germline CDR1 is LNHNV and CDR2 YYDKDF (reference sequence). The CDR3: CATRKGQTDNSPLHF. The CDR3, as DNA: TGTGCCACCAGGAAAGGACAAACTGATAATTCACCCCTCCACTTT.

The chain employs TRBV7-6 and TRBJ2-3; 8 nucleotides align to TRBD2. In germline, CDR1 is SGHVS, CDR2 FNYEAQ. Germline trimming cut 0 bases from V and 1 base from J; bases unmatched to any gene: 3. This CDR3 has 16 residues. This CDR3 reads CASSLAFSGGTDTQYF. CDR3 DNA: TGTGCCAGCAGCTTAGCTTTTAGCGGGGGCACAGATACGCAGTATTTT.

The rearrangement uses TRBV28 and TRBJ1-1, with 9 bases aligning to TRBD1. V lost 8 bases to trimming and J lost 1 base; unmatched junction nucleotides: 2. The CDR3 loop spans 13 amino acids. The germline V gene encodes CDR1 MDHEN and CDR2 SYDVKM. CDR3 loop: CASRDRANTEAFF. The CDR3 coding sequence is TGTGCCAGCCGGGACAGGGCGAACACTGAAGCTTTCTTT.

V is TRBV9 and J is TRBJ1-4, with D possibly being TRBD1 (5 bases). CDR1 SGDLS and CDR2 YYNGEE come from the germline V gene. Trimming took off 4 bases at V and 5 bases at J, with 12 bases between the two ends. CDR3 length equals 14 residues. The CDR3 spells CASSPRGRNEKLFF. The CDR3, as DNA: TGTGCCAGCAGCCCCCGGGGGAGGAATGAAAAACTGTTTTTT.

The CDR3 DNA reads TGTGCCAGTAGTCACCCCACGTGGGACAGGGGTTCCCAGCCCCAGCATTTT. This sequence encodes CASSHPTWDRGSQPQHF. The J gene is TRBJ1-5, the V gene TRBV19, with 10 bases aligning to TRBD1. This CDR3 spans 17 amino acids. Unmatched junction bases numbered 14, after V lost 5 bases and J lost 7 bases. CDR1 and CDR2 (germline): LNHDA, SQIVND (reference sequence).

The chain couples TRBV7-9 to TRBJ2-5; 7 bases line up with TRBD1. The CDR3 sequence is 14 residues long. V dropped 5 bases and J dropped 0; count of bases not matched to a gene: 3. The germline CDR1 and CDR2 sequences are SEHNR and FQNEAQ (reference sequence). DNA of the CDR3: TGTGCCAGCAGCCACGACAGGGACCAAGAGACCCAGTACTTC. Translating it yields CASSHDRDQETQYF.

The rearrangement links TRBV27 to TRBJ2-3; 11 bases agree with TRBD2. This CDR3 is built from 20 residues. V shed 8 bases and J 0 bases; nucleotides not matched to a gene: 19. Germline values: CDR1 MNHEY, CDR2 SMNVEV (reference sequence). CDR3 sequence (DNA): TGTGCCAGCCATAGGACAGGGGACCCTCGGACTAGCGGGAGCACAGATACGCAGTATTTT. It codes for CASHRTGDPRTSGSTDTQYF.

In nucleotides, the CDR3 is TGTGCCAGCAGCCAGAGCGAGGAGTTGTACAATCAGCCCCAGCATTTT. As protein: CASSQSEELYNQPQHF. The chain uses TRBV7-8 and TRBJ1-5; no clear D gene. There are 16 residues in the CDR3. Germline CDR1 and CDR2: SGHVS and FQNEAQ. V gave up 5 bases and J gave up 3 bases, with 17 bases separating them.